This T cell receptor (beta chain) emerged from a study of cytomegalovirus exposure and HLA in healthy donors. CDR1 is SGHTA and CDR2 is FQGTGA in the germline V gene. The V gene end was trimmed by 5 bases and the J gene end by 6 bases; junction bases not matched to a gene: 10. This CDR3 region has 15 residues. Study-level results: TCR beta chain V- and J-gene trimming was linked, in a later analysis, to a missense variant in DCLRE1C.

PCR was performed using 60 Vbeta and 13 Jbeta primers. Generated by immunoSEQ multiplex PCR, the TCRdb table keeps only in-frame clones and is missing some. The sample includes about 120,000 clones, 70% to 80% of them seen just once. Turning to this clone: Antigen specificity is unknown.

The chain is built from TRBV7-3 and TRBJ2-1; 7 positions match TRBD1. The source of this sequence is a woman aged 40 to 49 in good health and CMV-seropositive. The material sequenced was PBMCs. CDR3 in DNA: TGTGCCAGCAGCCTTAGGGGGCCTACTGGCAATGAGCAGTTCTTC. The encoded protein is CASSLRGPTGNEQFF.